The 15 T cell receptor beta chains listed next were all sequenced from one sample in a study of cytomegalovirus exposure and HLA in healthy donors. Generated by immunoSEQ multiplex PCR, the TCRdb table keeps only in-frame clones and is missing some. The table shows about 78,000 clones, with about 96% occurring only once. The sequenced sample was PBMCs. These receptor sequences come from a man in his late teens or twenties in good health and CMV-seropositive.

This sequence joins TRBV7-2 and TRBJ1-2; D may be TRBD1 (6 bases). The V end was cut by 3 bases, the J end by 6 bases, with 17 bases between. The CDR3 is made up of 15 amino acids. Germline lookup yields CDR1 SGHTA and CDR2 FQGNSA. CDR3 amino acids: CASSFATGTSNGYTF. The CDR3 coding sequence is TGTGCCAGCAGCTTCGCGACAGGAACGAGTAATGGCTACACCTTC.

The CDR3 loop is CASSAGTGGFDRNTIYF. The CDR3 bases are TGTGCCAGCAGTGCCGGGACAGGGGGATTCGACAGAAACACCATATATTTT. This chain links TRBV4-2 with TRBJ1-3; 11 nucleotides line up with TRBD1. Germline V gives CDR1 LGHNA, CDR2 YNFKEQ. The CDR3 is 17 residues long. V lost 6 bases and J lost 5; bases outside the gene matches: 12.

The chain carries TRBV4-2 and TRBJ2-2, with 10 bases fitting TRBD2. This CDR3 is 17 amino acids long. Germline V gives CDR1 LGHNA, CDR2 YNFKEQ. After removal of 0 bases from V and 6 bases from J, the junction contained 7 bases not matched to a gene. Written as DNA, the CDR3 is TGTGCCAGCAGCCAAGATACCAGCGGGAGGGCCCCCGGGGAGCTGTTTTTT. Its protein product is CASSQDTSGRAPGELFF.

This sequence joins TRBV6-5 and TRBJ1-2; D may be TRBD1 (5 bases). The V gene's germline CDR1 is MNHEY and CDR2 SVGAGI. This CDR3 is 13 amino acids long. V lost 7 bases and J 4 bases, leaving 13 bases between the germline ends. The CDR3 loop is CASTTGGFYGYTF. CDR3 DNA sequence: TGTGCCAGCACCACGGGGGGTTTCTATGGCTACACCTTC.

This sequence joins TRBV30 and TRBJ2-2; D is undetermined. CDR1 GTSNPN and CDR2 SVGIG come from the germline V gene (reference sequence). The CDR3 is 14 amino acids. V was pared by 0 bases and J by 3 bases, with 8 bases between. CDR3 coding DNA: TGTGCCTGGAGTGTCCCTGGCTACACCGGGGAGCTGTTTTTT. This encodes CAWSVPGYTGELFF.

The chain is built from TRBV6-5 and TRBJ2-7; tentative D call: TRBD1 (5 bases). The V gene's germline CDR1 is MNHEY and CDR2 SVGAGI. The CDR3 length is 14 residues. The V and J ends lost 1 base and 3 bases respectively, with 10 bases between them. The CDR3 protein is CASSYWSGHYEQYF. CDR3 in DNA: TGTGCCAGCAGTTACTGGTCAGGACACTACGAGCAGTACTTC.

This sequence joins TRBV11-2 and TRBJ2-7, with D possibly TRBD2 on 5 matching bases. The V end lost 6 bases, the J end lost 0 bases, and 15 bases lay between the germline ends. The CDR3 loop spans 15 amino acids. CDR1 is SGHAT, CDR2 FQNNGV, per germline. CDR3: CASSSGREPSYEQYF. DNA for the CDR3: TGTGCCAGCAGTTCCGGCCGGGAACCCTCCTACGAGCAGTACTTC.

The chain is built from TRBV10-3 and TRBJ1-1; D is ambiguous. Trimming stripped 4 bases from V and 6 bases from J, with 15 bases between. This CDR3 contains 14 residues. Germline CDR1 is ENHRY and CDR2 is SYGVKD. The CDR3 DNA is TGTGCCATCAGTGTAGAGGGCGCGCGGTCTGAAGCTTTCTTT. Translating gives CAISVEGARSEAFF.

This chain links TRBV4-1 with TRBJ1-5; a possible D gene is TRBD1 (5 bases). V lost 4 bases, J lost 2 bases, and 15 bases lay in between. This CDR3 comprises 16 residues. The germline V gene encodes CDR1 MGHRA and CDR2 YSYEKL. Here the CDR3 reads CASSRGGETGNQPQHF. The DNA for the CDR3 is TGCGCCAGCAGCCGGGGGGGAGAGACCGGCAATCAGCCCCAGCATTTT.

The rearrangement uses TRBV5-5 and TRBJ1-1; D is perhaps TRBD1 (6 bases). The CDR3 is 15 residues long. Trimming pared 1 base from V and 6 bases from J, leaving 16 bases between. In germline, CDR1 is SGHKS, CDR2 YYEKEE (reference sequence). CDR3: CASSLTRARGAEAFF. Written as DNA, the CDR3 is TGTGCCAGCAGCTTGACCAGGGCCAGGGGAGCTGAAGCTTTCTTT.

This chain connects TRBV12-2 to TRBJ2-5; TRBD2 is the table's D call, not checked against the DNA. TRBV12-2 is a pseudogene segment. The CDR3 length is 15 residues. CDR3 nucleotide sequence: TGTGCAAGTCGCTTAGCGAGCCTAGCAGTTGAGACCCAGTACTTC. This gives the protein CASRLASLAVETQYF.

This clone was detected once. This sequence joins TRBV9 and TRBJ1-1, with D maybe TRBD1 (6 bases). There are 15 residues in the CDR3. Trimming removed 3 bases at V and 1 base at J, with 13 bases between. Germline values: CDR1 SGDLS, CDR2 YYNGEE. Here the CDR3 DNA reads TGTGCCAGCAGCGCGGTAGTAGGGGGGAACACTGAAGCTTTCTTT. Its translation: CASSAVVGGNTEAFF.

The chain is built from TRBV6-5 and TRBJ2-7; D remains ambiguous. Germline-derived CDR1 and CDR2 are MNHEY and SVGAGI. Trimming pared 6 bases from V and 3 bases from J, leaving 9 bases between. The CDR3 runs to 12 residues. CDR3 loop: CASRQNYYEQYF. The CDR3 nucleotides read TGTGCCAGCAGACAAAATTACTACGAGCAGTACTTC.

The CDR3 loop is CASSLRNEAFF. Written as DNA, the CDR3 is TGTGCCAGCAGCCTCAGGAATGAAGCTTTCTTT. V usage is TRBV14 and J usage is TRBJ1-1, with D unclear. Germline V lookup: CDR1 SGHDN, CDR2 FVKESK. The V gene lost 4 bases and the J gene lost 7 bases, with 7 bases spanning the gap. The CDR3 length is 11 residues.

This chain links TRBV6-5 with TRBJ2-7; tentatively, D is TRBD1 (6 bases). This CDR3 has 14 residues. Trimming pared 5 bases from V and 0 bases from J, leaving 11 bases between. Germline values: CDR1 MNHEY, CDR2 SVGAGI. The CDR3: CASSTRTASYEQYF. The CDR3 nucleotides read TGTGCCAGCAGTACCAGGACAGCCTCCTACGAGCAGTACTTC.